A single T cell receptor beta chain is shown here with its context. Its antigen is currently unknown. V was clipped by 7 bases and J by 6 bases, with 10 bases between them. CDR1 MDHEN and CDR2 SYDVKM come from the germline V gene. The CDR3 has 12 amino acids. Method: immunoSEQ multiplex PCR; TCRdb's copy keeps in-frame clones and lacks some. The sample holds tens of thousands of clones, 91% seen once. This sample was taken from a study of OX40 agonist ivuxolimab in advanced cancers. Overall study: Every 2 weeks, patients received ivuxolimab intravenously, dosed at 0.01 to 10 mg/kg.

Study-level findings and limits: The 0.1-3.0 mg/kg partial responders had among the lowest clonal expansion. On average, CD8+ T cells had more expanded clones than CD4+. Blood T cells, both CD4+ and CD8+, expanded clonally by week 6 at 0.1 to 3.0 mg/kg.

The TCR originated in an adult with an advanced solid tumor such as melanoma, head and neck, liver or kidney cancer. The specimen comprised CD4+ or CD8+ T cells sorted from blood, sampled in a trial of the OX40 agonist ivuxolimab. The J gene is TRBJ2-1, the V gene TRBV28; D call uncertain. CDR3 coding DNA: TGTGCCAGCATGACTCCTGGCAATGAGCAGTTCTTC. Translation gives CASMTPGNEQFF. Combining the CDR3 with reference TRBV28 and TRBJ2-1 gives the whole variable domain DVKVTQSSRYLVKRTGEKVFLECVQDMDHENMFWYRQDPGLGLRLIYFSYDVKMKEKGDIPEGYSVSREKKERFSLILESASTNQTSMYLCASMTPGNEQFFGPGTRLTVL.